This T cell receptor beta chain was recovered during a study of healthy donors' naive CD4 and CD8 T cells (dated by TCRdb to between 2014 and 2017). Turning to the overall study: Donors were chosen to span three age groups (20-25, 40-50 and 60-70 years, roughly 6 each), with mean age about 44 and half female. To check how TCR variation relates to lineage commitment, the researchers sequenced rearranged TCR alpha and beta chains taken from naive CD4+ and CD8+ T cells. For TCR alpha, a new primer set covering all functional IMGT alpha gene variants was designed, and the rest of the protocol matched the beta-chain workflow. The donors were HLA-typed by sequencing at HLA-A, -B, -C, -DRB1, -DQB1 and -DPB1, using the SBTexcellerator protocol, an ABI3130xl analyzer and SBTengine software. Peripheral blood mononuclear cells were obtained from 15 to 20 unrelated, healthy individuals. Results the study describes overall, beyond this receptor: In both chains, CD4+ lineage was associated with a positively charged CDR3, and CD8+ lineage was associated with a negatively charged CDR3. Naive CD4+ and CD8+ cells reportedly showed biased usage of most V and J gene segments, and this bias was consistent across donors and independent of HLA genotype. Because the alpha and beta chains were sequenced in bulk, pairing them was not possible, and so effects of the combined chains went unevaluated. Taken together, V genes, J genes and CDR3 charge appeared to account for about 12% of the variance in CD4/CD8 propensity, acting in a largely additive way. The study did not directly address whether homeostatic proliferation of naive T cells might have biased the repertoire.

The instrument given in TCRdb is 454 GS FLX Titanium. A previously published linear amplification protocol was used to construct TCR libraries from about 0.45 ug of total RNA. The Roche/454 Genome Sequencer with Titanium chemistry was used for sequencing. Processing in the source paper ran as follows. From about five of the healthy donors, a total of approximately 80,000 rearranged TCR alpha transcripts were sequenced. Unique TCR clonotypes were defined by the CDR3 junction under IMGT nomenclature, and duplicate transcripts were removed. CD4 versus CD8 status was modeled on V and J genes by logistic regression in R 2.13.0, with adjustment for donor effects and Bonferroni correction for multiple testing. TCRdb reworked the public reads: Q25 trimming with fastp, MiXCR clone assembly, productive beta chains retained. Merged by CDR3 protein, the rows form single entries marked with the most common genes and DNA. The V and J calls shown here were made by TCRdb, not taken from the authors' results. The sample table shows about 180,000 distinct CDR3 sequences, and about 76% are seen once. Of the sample, about 2.3% is held by the ten largest clones.

Points on this clonotype: The antigen it recognizes is unknown. No qualities accompany the bases; no much larger clone lies one base away.

Cells with a CD4+CD8-CD45RO-CD45RA+ profile were isolated by FACS and defined as naive CD4+ T cells, and those with a CD8+CD4-CD45RA+CD27bright profile were defined as naive CD8+ T cells. Sorting used antibodies against CD4 (RPA-T4), CD8 (SK1), CD27 (O323), CD45RA (HI100) and CD45RO (UCHL1). Trimming accounts for 4 bases at V and 2 bases at J, while the number of junction bases matched to no gene is 5. The germline V gene encodes CDR1 SGHNT and CDR2 YENEEA. Including the terminal cysteine and phenylalanine, the CDR3 comprises 16 residues. Kept here is only the CDR3 DNA, which spans 48 bases and is read in frame from base 1.

The sequence derives from a pool of human donors in good health; the sample pools cells from several healthy donors. Sequencing was carried out using naive CD4+ and CD8+ T cells sorted from blood, pooled from several donors. The sample's cell subset or site label, decoded: FACS-sorted naive CD4+ (CD45RO-CD45RA+) and naive CD8+ (CD45RA+CD27bright) T cells. Here the chain combines TRBV11-3 and TRBJ2-3, with TRBD2 matching 11 junction bases. The DNA sequence follows: TGTGCCAGCAGCTCCACTAGCGGGGGAAACACAGATACGCAGTATTTT. The encoded protein is CASSSTSGGNTDTQYF.